Below are 26 T cell receptor beta chains sequenced from a single sample in a study of shared clonotypes between healthy human individuals. TCRdb's table, derived via immunoSEQ multiplex PCR, lists solely in-frame clones and lacks some. Of hundreds of thousands of clones in the sample, about 96% were seen once. Positive CCR7 selection of CD45RO-negative cells yielded the naive CD8 cells, and terminally differentiated effector memory CD45RA+ cells were excluded. Sequenced material: naive CD8+ T cells sorted from blood. These receptors were collected from a man aged 30 to 39 in good health.

J is TRBJ2-2 and V is TRBV7-9, with TRBD1 identical over 10 bases. The CDR3 totals 15 residues. Germline V gene sequence: CDR1 SEHNR, CDR2 FQNEAQ (reference sequence). The trim removed 4 bases at V and 6 bases at J, leaving 5 bases unmatched. The chain's CDR3 is CASSSLDRGPGELFF. CDR3 nucleotide sequence: TGTGCCAGCAGCTCCCTAGACAGGGGGCCCGGGGAGCTGTTTTTT.

The chain carries TRBV7-9 and TRBJ2-7; D is ambiguous. Trimming removed 7 bases from V and 5 bases from J, with 21 bases in between. CDR3 length equals 15 residues. Germline CDR1 SEHNR, CDR2 FQNEAQ (reference sequence). The CDR3 reads CASTNPGGRADEQYF. The CDR3 DNA reads as TGTGCCAGCACCAACCCAGGTGGAAGGGCGGACGAGCAGTACTTC.

The rearrangement uses TRBV12-1 and TRBJ2-1; TRBD2, the table's D call, lacks a check against the DNA. TRBV12-1 has pseudogene status. The CDR3 is 17 residues long. This CDR3 is CASSPGLAEPPYNEQFF. In DNA, the CDR3 is TGTGCCAGCAGCCCAGGACTAGCGGAGCCGCCCTACAATGAGCAGTTCTTC.

This chain joins TRBV7-8 and TRBJ2-1; 10 positions agree with TRBD1. The CDR3 has 15 amino acids. Looked up from germline, CDR1 is SGHVS and CDR2 is FQNEAQ. After removal of 4 bases from V and 6 bases from J, the junction contained 6 bases not matched to a gene. The CDR3 DNA is TGTGCCAGCAGCTACAGGGACAGGGGCGGCAATGAGCAGTTCTTC. This gives the protein CASSYRDRGGNEQFF.

Points on this clone: The sample contains more than one DNA sequence encoding this CDR3. V and J are TRBV9 and TRBJ1-5, with D possibly being TRBD1 (5 bases). In germline, CDR1 is SGDLS, CDR2 YYNGEE. The CDR3 consists of 14 residues. V was pared by 0 bases and J by 4 bases, with 8 bases between. Written as DNA, the CDR3 is TGTGCCAGCAGCGTAGGGACATCAAATCAGCCCCAGCATTTT. Translation: CASSVGTSNQPQHF. Complete variable domain (other parts from reference TRBV9 and TRBJ1-5): DSGVTQTPKHLITATGQRVTLRCSPRSGDLSVYWYQQSLDQGLQFLIQYYNGEERAKGNILERFSAQQFPDLHSELNLSSLELGDSALYFCASSVGTSNQPQHFGDGTRLSIL.

The genes are TRBV7-9 and TRBJ2-7, with D perhaps being TRBD1 or TRBD2 (6 bases each). CDR3 length: 14 amino acids. V was pared by 5 bases and J by 7 bases, with 18 bases between. The germline gives CDR1 SEHNR, CDR2 FQNEAQ (reference sequence). CDR3 nucleotides: TGTGCCAGCAGCCCAGGGGCCACCGCGGGAGAGCAGTACTTC. The encoded protein is CASSPGATAGEQYF. Together with reference TRBV7-9 and TRBJ2-7, the CDR3 gives the full variable domain: DTGVSQNPRHKITKRGQNVTFRCDPISEHNRLYWYRQTLGQGPEFLTYFQNEAQLEKSRLLSDRFSAERPKGSFSTLEIQRTEQGDSAMYLCASSPGATAGEQYFGPGTRLTVT.

The chain uses TRBV7-9 and TRBJ2-2, with D perhaps matching TRBD1 (6 bases). Germline CDR1 is SEHNR and CDR2 is FQNEAQ (reference sequence). V dropped 5 bases and J dropped 5 bases, with 18 bases sitting between them. The CDR3 extends over 16 amino acids. The CDR3 loop is CASSPRGQGWTGELFF. In DNA form, the CDR3 reads TGTGCCAGCAGCCCCAGGGGTCAGGGTTGGACCGGGGAGCTGTTTTTT. Drawing the rest from reference TRBV7-9 and TRBJ2-2, the complete variable domain is DTGVSQNPRHKITKRGQNVTFRCDPISEHNRLYWYRQTLGQGPEFLTYFQNEAQLEKSRLLSDRFSAERPKGSFSTLEIQRTEQGDSAMYLCASSPRGQGWTGELFFGEGSRLTVL.

The V call is TRBV6-5, the J call TRBJ2-7, with 7 bases fitting TRBD2. V gave up 2 bases and J gave up 6 bases; unmatched junction bases: 13. CDR1 is MNHEY and CDR2 is SVGAGI in the germline V gene. This CDR3 contains 16 residues. In DNA form, the CDR3 reads TGTGCCAGCAGTTACCCCTCGCCGTCGGGGGAGGGCGAGCAGTACTTC. It codes for CASSYPSPSGEGEQYF.

In nucleotides, the CDR3 is TGTGCCAGCAGCTTTAACCAACAGGGGTTCCACGAGCAGTACTTC. Translated, it gives CASSFNQQGFHEQYF. V gene TRBV7-6 combines with J gene TRBJ2-7; 7 nucleotides align to TRBD1. CDR1 is SGHVS and CDR2 is FNYEAQ in the germline V gene. The junction had 10 bases not matched to a gene; V was cut back by 3 bases and J by 5 bases. This CDR3 region has 15 residues.

The chain recombines TRBV4-3 with TRBJ2-1; D perhaps matches TRBD1 (5 bases). CDR3 length equals 17 residues. V was clipped by 0 bases and J by 4 bases, with 16 bases between them. CDR1 and CDR2 from the germline V gene are LGHNA and YSLEER. The CDR3 reads CASSQDNSPGKYNEQFF. CDR3 DNA sequence: TGCGCCAGCAGCCAAGATAATTCGCCAGGGAAATACAATGAGCAGTTCTTC.

This clone has just one count. Other DNA sequences from this sample encode an identical CDR3 as well. The rearrangement links TRBV5-5 to TRBJ2-7, with D possibly being TRBD1 (5 bases). Deletions cut 4 bases from V and 0 bases from J, with 11 bases between. The CDR3 is 14 amino acids. Germline CDR1 SGHKS, CDR2 YYEKEE (reference sequence). CDR3 sequence reads: CASSLGDLSYEQYF. The CDR3 bases are TGTGCCAGCAGCCTAGGGGATCTCTCCTACGAGCAGTACTTC.

The chain couples TRBV18 to TRBJ2-1; tentative D call: TRBD1 (6 bases). CDR1 is KGHSH and CDR2 is LQKENI in the germline V gene. The CDR3 is made up of 15 amino acids. The V and J ends lost 5 bases and 3 bases respectively, with 14 bases between them. The CDR3 region has the DNA TGTGCCAGCTCAATACCAACGGACAGCTACAATGAGCAGTTCTTC. Translation gives CASSIPTDSYNEQFF. Supplemented by reference TRBV18 and TRBJ2-1, the full variable domain reads NAGVMQNPRHLVRRRGQEARLRCSPMKGHSHVYWYRQLPEEGLKFMVYLQKENIIDESGMPKERFSAEFPKEGPSILRIQQVVRGDSAAYFCASSIPTDSYNEQFFGPGTRLTVL.

This chain uses TRBV28 with TRBJ1-5; D is undetermined. Trimming stripped 7 bases from V and 6 bases from J, with 7 bases between. The CDR3 totals 11 residues. CDR1 is MDHEN and CDR2 is SYDVKM in the germline V gene. The CDR3 DNA reads TGTGCCAGCAAATCCATTCAGCCCCAGCATTTT. It encodes CASKSIQPQHF.

The chain uses TRBV6-5 and TRBJ1-2; 8 nucleotides agree with TRBD1. Looked up from germline, CDR1 is MNHEY and CDR2 is SVGAGI. V shed 2 bases, J shed 0 bases, and the junction held 5 bases outside the gene matches. The CDR3 is 16 residues long. The CDR3 nucleotides are TGTGCCAGCAGTTACGGCAGGGGGCTAACTAACTATGGCTACACCTTC. It codes for CASSYGRGLTNYGYTF.

The chain couples TRBV6-6 to TRBJ2-3; no clear D gene. The CDR3 contains 16 residues. In germline, CDR1 is MNHNY, CDR2 SVGAGI (reference sequence). V lost 0 bases and J 0 bases, leaving 10 bases between the germline ends. CDR3 DNA: TGTGCCAGCAGTTACTCGAGAGAGCCGAGCACAGATACGCAGTATTTT. Encoded protein: CASSYSREPSTDTQYF.

The chain combines TRBV28 with TRBJ1-4, with a weak D call TRBD1 (5 bases). With 8 bases removed from V and 0 bases from J, the gap between germline ends came to 16 bases. Germline loops: CDR1 MDHEN, CDR2 SYDVKM. This CDR3 region has 16 residues. CDR3: CASGPRGVATNEKLFF. CDR3 DNA: TGTGCCAGCGGCCCTCGAGGGGTGGCAACTAATGAAAAACTGTTTTTT.

V gene TRBV27 combines with J gene TRBJ2-7; D might be TRBD1 (6 bases). Trimming took 2 bases from V and 7 from J, leaving 27 bases between them. The CDR3 runs to 18 residues. The germline CDR1 and CDR2 sequences are MNHEY and SMNVEV (reference sequence). This CDR3 is CASSLRPPTGLPAGEQYF. The CDR3 nucleotides are TGTGCCAGCAGTTTAAGGCCCCCCACAGGGTTGCCCGCTGGGGAGCAGTACTTC.

This chain uses TRBV5-1 with TRBJ2-7; weak D call: TRBD2 (5 bases). Trimming cost V 5 bases and J 0 bases, with 9 bases left between them. In germline, CDR1 is SGHRS, CDR2 YFSETQ. The CDR3 covers 13 residues. As DNA, the CDR3 is TGCGCCAGCAGGCCGGAGGACTCCTACGAGCAGTACTTC. It specifies CASRPEDSYEQYF.

The V call is TRBV4-1, the J call TRBJ2-3; D is undetermined. Per germline, CDR1 MGHRA and CDR2 YSYEKL. V lost 4 bases and J lost 3, with 11 bases in between. The CDR3 totals 14 residues. CDR3 DNA: TGCGCCAGCAGCCCCGCCCCGGGTACAGATACGCAGTATTTT. Protein product: CASSPAPGTDTQYF.

The chain has TRBV11-2 and TRBJ1-1, with 11 bases identical to TRBD1. From germline, CDR1 is SGHAT and CDR2 FQNNGV. The CDR3 totals 16 residues. Trimming removed 5 bases from V and 5 bases from J; junction bases left unmatched: 10. The CDR3 region has the DNA TGTGCCAGCAGCAGACTTGGACAGGGGGCTAAGACTGAAGCTTTCTTT. Translated: CASSRLGQGAKTEAFF.

The chain links TRBV7-9 to TRBJ2-1; 8 bases map to TRBD2. The CDR3 runs 16 residues. Trimming removed 1 base from V and 1 base from J; junction bases left unmatched: 3. Germline CDR1 and CDR2: SEHNR and FQNEAQ (reference sequence). Written as DNA, the CDR3 is TGTGCCAGCAGCTTAGAGGGACTAGGTTCCTACAATGAGCAGTTCTTC. Residues: CASSLEGLGSYNEQFF.

As to this clone: Additional DNA sequences in this sample encode the identical CDR3. The CDR3 here is CASSSGLNYEQYF. As DNA, the CDR3 is TGTGCCAGCAGCTCGGGACTAAACTACGAGCAGTACTTC. This rearrangement joins TRBV7-9 to TRBJ2-7, with TRBD2 identical over 7 bases. The CDR3 sequence is 13 residues long. Germline values: CDR1 SEHNR, CDR2 FQNEAQ (reference sequence). The V and J ends lost 4 bases and 3 bases, in that order; junction bases with no gene match: 3.

This rearrangement joins TRBV15 to TRBJ2-1; D possibly corresponds to TRBD1 (5 bases). Germline V gene sequence: CDR1 LNHNV, CDR2 YYDKDF (reference sequence). Deletions cut 3 bases from V and 6 bases from J, with 12 bases between. The CDR3 is 14 amino acids. CDR3 coding DNA: TGTGCCACCAGCAGCTTCACACAGGCCAATGAGCAGTTCTTC. Translation: CATSSFTQANEQFF.

The rearrangement uses TRBV5-1 and TRBJ2-1; either TRBD1 or TRBD2 may supply D (5 bases each). The germline V gene has CDR1 SGHRS and CDR2 YFSETQ. V lost 8 bases, J lost 0 bases, and 18 bases lay in between. The CDR3 runs to 16 residues. In DNA, the CDR3 is TGCGCCAGTATGGGACGGTCCCTGAGCTCCTACAATGAGCAGTTCTTC. This encodes CASMGRSLSSYNEQFF.

This chain links TRBV30 with TRBJ2-1; 7 bases are a match to TRBD1. From germline, CDR1 is GTSNPN and CDR2 SVGIG (reference sequence). J gave up 6 bases and V 4 bases, and 6 bases lay outside the gene matches. CDR3 length: 13 amino acids. The CDR3: CAWTQGDANEQFF. The CDR3 bases are TGTGCCTGGACTCAGGGGGATGCCAATGAGCAGTTCTTC.

The gene calls are TRBV7-9 and TRBJ2-1, with D possibly TRBD2 on 5 matching bases. The CDR3 sequence is 13 residues long. Germline-derived CDR1 and CDR2 are SEHNR and FQNEAQ (reference sequence). Trimming cost V 4 bases and J 6 bases, with 10 bases left between them. As DNA, the CDR3 is TGTGCCAGCAGCTCACGACTAACCAATGAGCAGTTCTTC. Its protein is CASSSRLTNEQFF.